The text below deals with one TCR beta chain. In the original analysis: Amplifying reference gene primers gave estimates of nucleated cell counts. TCRdb's copy holds only in-frame clones and misses some; the assay was immunoSEQ multiplex PCR. The DNA gave D and trimming, while V, J and clone size come from that table. Here the sample spans around 220,000 clones, approximately 78% being singletons. This specimen belongs to a study of blood T cell repertoires in COVID-19. In the study overall: Specimens from acute and convalescent COVID-19 originated in the United States, Italy and Spain. PBMCs, B-cell-depleted T cells, or T cells were the source of the cDNA or gDNA that made up the material.

Trimming at V came to 5 bases and at J to 5 bases, leaving 5 bases not matched to a gene. CDR3 length: 15 amino acids. Germline V CDR1 and CDR2: SGHTA, FQGNSA. Seattle-derived patients entered the study during active infection and were followed longitudinally. Material: peripheral blood. The V call is TRBV7-2, the J call TRBJ1-6; TRBD1 agrees at 8 bases. This clonotype was sampled from a woman of 80 years or more with COVID-19, enrolled during active disease. CDR3 DNA sequence: TGTGCCAGCAGCCTCAGGGGGCATGATAATTCACCCCTCCACTTT. This sequence encodes CASSLRGHDNSPLHF.